Following are 19 T cell receptor beta chains from one sample sequenced in a study of shared clonotypes between healthy human individuals. Assay used: immunoSEQ multiplex PCR; TCRdb lists only in-frame clones, some missing. The repertoire holds some 1,900,000 clones, with about 95% as singletons. Naive CD8 cells, CD45RO-negative and positively selected for CCR7, excluded terminally differentiated effector memory CD45RA+ cells. The sample was naive CD8+ T cells sorted from blood. These receptors came from a man aged 18 to 29 in good health.

In DNA, the CDR3 is TGTGCCAGCAGCTTCTACGAGGGCAACGAGCAGTACTTC. It yields the protein CASSFYEGNEQYF. The chain recombines TRBV5-6 with TRBJ2-7, with D possibly TRBD2 on 5 matching bases. Germline loops: CDR1 SGHDT, CDR2 YYEEEE. V lost 2 bases, J lost 5 bases, and 11 bases lay in between. The CDR3 is 13 residues long.

The chain uses TRBV7-8 and TRBJ2-5, with TRBD1 as a possible D gene (5 bases). Germline CDR1 reads SGHVS; CDR2 reads FQNEAQ. V was clipped by 3 bases and J by 4 bases, with 12 bases between them. CDR3 length: 14 amino acids. CDR3 coding DNA: TGTGCCAGCAGCTTCCGAGTGGGGCGAGAGACCCAGTACTTC. It yields the protein CASSFRVGRETQYF.

This clone was recorded only once. This rearrangement joins TRBV5-6 to TRBJ2-2, with D possibly TRBD2 on 5 matching bases. V gave up 4 bases and J gave up 7 bases, with 11 bases separating them. Germline V CDR1 and CDR2: SGHDT, YYEEEE. This CDR3 is built from 13 residues. The CDR3 DNA sequence: TGTGCCAGCAGCCCTGAGGGAAACGGGGAGCTGTTTTTT. The encoded protein is CASSPEGNGELFF.

In regard to this clone: This sample also contains other DNA sequences that code for the same CDR3. The chain is built from TRBV9 and TRBJ2-7, with 8 bases aligning to TRBD2. The CDR3 loop spans 15 amino acids. The germline V gene has CDR1 SGDLS and CDR2 YYNGEE. The V segment lost 4 bases and the J segment 0 bases; nucleotides outside the gene matches: 6. CDR3 loop: CASSPGLASSYEQYF. The DNA for the CDR3 is TGTGCCAGCAGCCCTGGACTAGCCAGCTCCTACGAGCAGTACTTC.

The chain recombines TRBV6-5 with TRBJ2-1, with TRBD1 as a possible D gene (6 bases). The V end was cut by 5 bases, the J end by 10 bases, with 15 bases between. This CDR3 is 13 amino acids long. The V gene's germline CDR1 is MNHEY and CDR2 SVGAGI. This CDR3 is CASSLTQGLEQFF. The DNA for the CDR3 is TGTGCCAGCAGTCTCACACAGGGTCTAGAGCAGTTCTTC.

This chain links TRBV28 with TRBJ1-1, with 8 bases that match TRBD1. Germline loops: CDR1 MDHEN, CDR2 SYDVKM. CDR3 length: 17 residues. After removal of 3 bases from V and 0 bases from J, the junction contained 9 bases not matched to a gene. The CDR3 here is CASSFRSTGAMNTEAFF. The CDR3 DNA is TGTGCCAGCAGTTTCCGATCGACAGGGGCCATGAACACTGAAGCTTTCTTT.

To note about this clone: The same CDR3 can be traced to other DNA sequences in this sample. The chain couples TRBV5-6 to TRBJ2-7; D is unresolved. This CDR3 has 13 amino acids. V was cut by 0 bases and J by 2 bases, with 6 bases left in between. Germline CDR1 SGHDT, CDR2 YYEEEE. The CDR3 nucleotides are TGTGCCAGCAGCTTGGGCAGTACCTACGAGCAGTACTTC. Protein sequence: CASSLGSTYEQYF.

The rearrangement uses TRBV11-2 and TRBJ2-7; 12 bases match TRBD1. With 1 base clipped from V and 5 bases from J, the junction kept 3 bases outside the gene matches. CDR3 length: 15 residues. Per germline, CDR1 SGHAT and CDR2 FQNNGV. Written as DNA, the CDR3 is TGTGCCAGCAGCTTAGTGGGGACAGGGGGCGACGAGCAGTACTTC. Residues: CASSLVGTGGDEQYF.

A single count supports this clone. V is TRBV4-3 and J is TRBJ1-4; D gene ambiguous. The length of the CDR3 is 15 residues. Germline loops: CDR1 LGHNA, CDR2 YSLEER. V lost 0 bases and J 10 bases, leaving 15 bases between the germline ends. The chain's CDR3 is CASSQDWAASGKLFF. CDR3 DNA: TGCGCCAGCAGCCAAGATTGGGCGGCGAGCGGAAAACTGTTTTTT.

The chain recombines TRBV28 with TRBJ1-1, with no clear D. Germline lookup yields CDR1 MDHEN and CDR2 SYDVKM. Trimming left V 6 bases short and J 1 base short, with 9 bases between. This CDR3 has 13 amino acids. The chain's CDR3 is CASRPRQNTEAFF. CDR3 in DNA: TGTGCCAGCAGACCTAGACAGAACACTGAAGCTTTCTTT.

This clone was picked up one time. The V call is TRBV18, the J call TRBJ2-2, with D unresolved. This CDR3 spans 14 amino acids. Germline loops: CDR1 KGHSH, CDR2 LQKENI. The V end was cut by 2 bases, the J end by 1 base, with 5 bases between. The CDR3 loop reads CASSPSGNTGELFF. The CDR3 DNA sequence: TGTGCCAGCTCACCATCGGGGAACACCGGGGAGCTGTTTTTT.

This rearrangement joins TRBV2 to TRBJ2-5; possible D gene TRBD2, 7 bases. V lost 9 bases, J lost 4 bases, and 18 bases lay in between. This CDR3 comprises 14 residues. Per the germline V gene, CDR1 is SNHLY and CDR2 is FYNNEI. This CDR3 reads CARNGLEDRETQYF. The CDR3 DNA is TGTGCCAGAAACGGACTAGAGGACAGAGAGACCCAGTACTTC.

This chain connects TRBV9 to TRBJ2-7, with a tentative D call TRBD2 (5 bases). Germline loops: CDR1 SGDLS, CDR2 YYNGEE. V lost 3 bases and J lost 3, with 19 bases in between. CDR3 length: 16 amino acids. This CDR3 reads CASSGLEDSRVYEQYF. The DNA of the CDR3 is TGTGCCAGCAGCGGCCTAGAGGACTCGAGGGTCTACGAGCAGTACTTC.

The CDR3 DNA reads TGTGCCAGCAGCCTGCTACGCAATGAGCAGTTCTTC. Amino acids: CASSLLRNEQFF. The V call is TRBV11-2, the J call TRBJ2-1; no clear D gene. The CDR3 loop spans 12 amino acids. Trimming cost V 5 bases and J 6 bases, with 8 bases left between them. From germline, CDR1 is SGHAT and CDR2 FQNNGV.

The chain couples TRBV7-9 to TRBJ2-7; 12 bases line up with TRBD2. Germline V gives CDR1 SEHNR, CDR2 FQNEAQ (reference sequence). The CDR3 runs 15 residues. V shed 5 bases and J 5 bases; nucleotides not matched to a gene: 7. CDR3 bases: TGTGCCAGCAGCCGTACGACTAGCGGGAGCCACGAGCAGTACTTC. This codes for CASSRTTSGSHEQYF.

The rearrangement links TRBV6-5 to TRBJ2-7; D gene uncertain. This CDR3 has 14 residues. V lost 5 bases, J lost 3 bases, and 14 bases lay in between. Germline values: CDR1 MNHEY, CDR2 SVGAGI. The CDR3 nucleotides read TGTGCCAGCAGTCCCCTCGAGAGGTTCTACGAGCAGTACTTC. It yields the protein CASSPLERFYEQYF.

A remark on this clone: Other DNA sequences in the sample encode the same CDR3. The chain is built from TRBV7-9 and TRBJ2-7; 8 bases match TRBD2. Germline lookup yields CDR1 SEHNR and CDR2 FQNEAQ (reference sequence). The CDR3 consists of 14 residues. V lost 3 bases, J lost 4 bases, and 5 bases stayed unmatched. CDR3 bases: TGTGCCAGCAGCTTGGGACTAGGATCTTACGAGCAGTACTTC. Protein: CASSLGLGSYEQYF. Variable domain in full (rest from reference TRBV7-9 and TRBJ2-7): DTGVSQNPRHKITKRGQNVTFRCDPISEHNRLYWYRQTLGQGPEFLTYFQNEAQLEKSRLLSDRFSAERPKGSFSTLEIQRTEQGDSAMYLCASSLGLGSYEQYFGPGTRLTVT.

The genes are TRBV10-2 and TRBJ2-7; TRBD1 aligns across 8 bases. Trimming removed 0 bases from V and 0 bases from J; junction bases left unmatched: 10. CDR1 and CDR2 from the germline V gene are WSHSY and SAAADI. This CDR3 spans 18 amino acids. The chain's CDR3 is CASSESGENRGSSYEQYF. The CDR3 DNA is TGCGCCAGCAGTGAGTCGGGGGAAAACAGGGGGAGCTCCTACGAGCAGTACTTC.

The V call is TRBV27, the J call TRBJ2-1, with TRBD1 as a possible D gene (6 bases). Germline CDR1 and CDR2: MNHEY and SMNVEV (reference sequence). The CDR3 contains 16 residues. Trimming took off 0 bases at V and 8 bases at J, with 17 bases between the two ends. CDR3 residues: CASSLSSGRPGDEQFF. The CDR3 coding sequence is TGTGCCAGCAGTTTATCGAGTGGCAGGCCAGGGGATGAGCAGTTCTTC.